This T cell receptor (beta chain) was recorded in a study of T cells in Graves' hyperthyroidism and ophthalmopathy. RNA transcripts provided the source from which TCR beta CDR3 regions were amplified. RT-PCR in the first round (using the HTBI primer set) targeted the TCR CDR3. Each CDR3 protein is one row after TCRdb ran MiXCR on the multiplex PCR reads. This table has 600,000 or so distinct CDR3 sequences, 35% to 55% appearing once. Germline-derived CDR1 and CDR2 are ENHRY and SYGVKD. CDR3 length equals 14 residues. A word on this clonotype: A read error is likely, as this CDR3 ends without the conserved phenylalanine or tryptophan.

The material sequenced was peripheral blood or thyroid tissue (not recorded which). The source of this sequence is a woman aged 18-29 years with Graves' hyperthyroidism. The V gene is TRBV10-3, the J gene TRBJ2-7, with 12 bases aligning to TRBD1. CDR3 coding DNA: TGTGCCGTCAGTGAAGGGGACAGGGGGCCCGAGCAGTACTTA. As protein: CAVSEGDRGPEQYL.